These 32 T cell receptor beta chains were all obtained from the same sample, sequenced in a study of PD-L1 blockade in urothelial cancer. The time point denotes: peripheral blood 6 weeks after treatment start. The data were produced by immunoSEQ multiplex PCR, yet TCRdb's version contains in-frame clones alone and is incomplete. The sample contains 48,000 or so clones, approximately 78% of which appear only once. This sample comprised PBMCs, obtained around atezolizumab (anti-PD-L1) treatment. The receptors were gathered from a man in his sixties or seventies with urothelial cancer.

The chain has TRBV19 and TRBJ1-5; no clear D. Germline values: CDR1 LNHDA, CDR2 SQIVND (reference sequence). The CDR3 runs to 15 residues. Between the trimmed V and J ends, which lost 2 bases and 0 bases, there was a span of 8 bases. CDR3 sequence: CASSIPQNSNQPQHF. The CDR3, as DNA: TGTGCCAGTAGTATACCCCAGAATAGCAATCAGCCCCAGCATTTT.

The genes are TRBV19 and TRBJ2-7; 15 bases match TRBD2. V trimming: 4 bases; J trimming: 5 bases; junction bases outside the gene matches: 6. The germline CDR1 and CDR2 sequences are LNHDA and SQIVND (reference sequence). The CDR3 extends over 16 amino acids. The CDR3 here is CASSRGTSGRIHEQYF. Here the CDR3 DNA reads TGTGCCAGTAGTAGAGGGACTAGCGGGAGGATCCACGAGCAGTACTTC.

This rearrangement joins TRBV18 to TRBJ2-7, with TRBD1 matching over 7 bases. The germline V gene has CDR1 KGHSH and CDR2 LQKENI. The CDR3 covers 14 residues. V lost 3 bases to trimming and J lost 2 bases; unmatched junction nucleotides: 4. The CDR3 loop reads CASSPSTGTYEQYF. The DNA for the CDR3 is TGTGCCAGCTCACCGTCGACAGGGACCTACGAGCAGTACTTC.

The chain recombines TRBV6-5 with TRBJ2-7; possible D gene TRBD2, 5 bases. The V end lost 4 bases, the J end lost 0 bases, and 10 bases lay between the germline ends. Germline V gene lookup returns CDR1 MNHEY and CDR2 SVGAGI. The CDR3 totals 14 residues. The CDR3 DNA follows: TGTGCCAGCAGTTCGGACTGGAGCTCCTACGAGCAGTACTTC. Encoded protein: CASSSDWSSYEQYF.

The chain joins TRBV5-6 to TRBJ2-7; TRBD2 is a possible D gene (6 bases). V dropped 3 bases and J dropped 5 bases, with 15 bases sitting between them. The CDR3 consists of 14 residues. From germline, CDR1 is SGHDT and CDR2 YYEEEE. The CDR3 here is CASSSAGGLNEQYF. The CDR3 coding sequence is TGTGCCAGCAGCTCGGCTGGAGGGCTCAACGAGCAGTACTTC.

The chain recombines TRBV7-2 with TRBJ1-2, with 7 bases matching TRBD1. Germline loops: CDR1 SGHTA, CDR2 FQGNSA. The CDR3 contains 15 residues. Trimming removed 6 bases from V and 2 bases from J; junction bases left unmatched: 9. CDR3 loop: CASSRTGAANYGYTF. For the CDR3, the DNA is TGTGCCAGCAGTAGAACAGGGGCAGCAAACTATGGCTACACCTTC.

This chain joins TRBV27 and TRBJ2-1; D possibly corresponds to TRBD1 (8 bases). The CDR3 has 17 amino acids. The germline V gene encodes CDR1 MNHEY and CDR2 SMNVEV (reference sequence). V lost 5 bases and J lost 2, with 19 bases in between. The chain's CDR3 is CASSPSTGGVPYNEQFF. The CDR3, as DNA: TGTGCCAGCAGTCCCTCAACAGGGGGGGTGCCCTACAATGAGCAGTTCTTC.

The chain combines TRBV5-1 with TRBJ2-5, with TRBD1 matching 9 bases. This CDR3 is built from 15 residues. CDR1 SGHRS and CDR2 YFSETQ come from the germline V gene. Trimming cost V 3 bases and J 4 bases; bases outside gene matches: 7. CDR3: CASSSSLTGGETQYF. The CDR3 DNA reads TGCGCCAGCAGCTCTTCTTTGACAGGGGGAGAGACCCAGTACTTC.

CDR3 loop: CASSTWGQELGYTF. DNA for the CDR3: TGTGCCAGCAGCACCTGGGGACAGGAGCTTGGCTACACCTTC. The V and J genes are TRBV5-4 and TRBJ1-2; 8 bases are shared with TRBD1. The V segment lost 4 bases and the J segment 7 bases; nucleotides outside the gene matches: 9. The germline gives CDR1 SGHNT, CDR2 YYREEE (reference sequence). The CDR3 loop spans 14 amino acids.

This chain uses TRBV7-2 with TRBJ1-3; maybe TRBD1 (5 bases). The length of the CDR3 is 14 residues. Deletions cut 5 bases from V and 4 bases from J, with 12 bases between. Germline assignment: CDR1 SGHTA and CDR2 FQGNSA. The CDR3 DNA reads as TGTGCCAGCAGCATTGACAGCACCGGAAACACCATATATTTT. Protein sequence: CASSIDSTGNTIYF.

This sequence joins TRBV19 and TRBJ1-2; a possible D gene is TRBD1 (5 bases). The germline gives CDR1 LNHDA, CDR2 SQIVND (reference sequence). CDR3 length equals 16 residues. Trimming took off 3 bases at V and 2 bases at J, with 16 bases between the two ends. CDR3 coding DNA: TGTGCCAGTAGTATGAATCAGGGAGGATCCAACTATGGCTACACCTTC. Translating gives CASSMNQGGSNYGYTF.

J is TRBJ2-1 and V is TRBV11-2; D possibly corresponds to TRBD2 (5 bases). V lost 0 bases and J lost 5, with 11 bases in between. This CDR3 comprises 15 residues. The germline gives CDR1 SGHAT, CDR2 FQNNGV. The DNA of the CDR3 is TGTGCCAGCAGCTTAGATGGGGAGACACACAATGAGCAGTTCTTC. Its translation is CASSLDGETHNEQFF. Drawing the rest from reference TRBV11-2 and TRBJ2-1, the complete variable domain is EAGVAQSPRYKIIEKRQSVAFWCNPISGHATLYWYQQILGQGPKLLIQFQNNGVVDDSQLPKDRFSAERLKGVDSTLKIQPAKLEDSAVYLCASSLDGETHNEQFFGPGTRLTVL.

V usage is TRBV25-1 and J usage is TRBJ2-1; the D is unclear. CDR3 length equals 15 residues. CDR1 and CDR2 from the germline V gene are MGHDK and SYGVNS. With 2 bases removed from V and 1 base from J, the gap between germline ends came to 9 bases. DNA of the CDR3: TGTGCCAGCAGTGAAGCCGGGTCATCCTACAATGAGCAGTTCTTC. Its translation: CASSEAGSSYNEQFF.

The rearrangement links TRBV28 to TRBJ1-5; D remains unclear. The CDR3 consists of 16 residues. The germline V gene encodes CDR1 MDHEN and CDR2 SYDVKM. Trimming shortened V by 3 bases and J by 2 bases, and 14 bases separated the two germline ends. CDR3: CASSLGGSFGNQPQHF. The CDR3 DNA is TGTGCCAGCAGTTTGGGCGGGTCGTTCGGCAATCAGCCCCAGCATTTT.

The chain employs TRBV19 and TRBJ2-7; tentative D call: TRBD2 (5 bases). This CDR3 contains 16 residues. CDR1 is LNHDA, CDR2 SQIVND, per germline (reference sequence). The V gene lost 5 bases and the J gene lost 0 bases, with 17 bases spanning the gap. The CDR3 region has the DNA TGTGCCAGTAGTCCTCGCGGACTGAACAGCTCCTACGAGCAGTACTTC. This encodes CASSPRGLNSSYEQYF.

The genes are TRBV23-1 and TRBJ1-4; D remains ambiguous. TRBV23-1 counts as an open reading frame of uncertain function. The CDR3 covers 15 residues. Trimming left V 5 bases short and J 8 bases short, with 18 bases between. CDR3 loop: CASSTSGLGREKLFF. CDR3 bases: TGCGCCAGCAGTACAAGTGGACTTGGCCGAGAAAAACTGTTTTTT.

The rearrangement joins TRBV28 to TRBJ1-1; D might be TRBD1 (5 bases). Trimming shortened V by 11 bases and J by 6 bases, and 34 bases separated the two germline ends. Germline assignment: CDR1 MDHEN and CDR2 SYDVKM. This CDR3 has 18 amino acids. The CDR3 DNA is TGTGCCCCGAGCGCAGGGTGGCTGGGGCCCCGCGGTTGTGCTGAAGCTTTCTTT. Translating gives CAPSAGWLGPRGCAEAFF.

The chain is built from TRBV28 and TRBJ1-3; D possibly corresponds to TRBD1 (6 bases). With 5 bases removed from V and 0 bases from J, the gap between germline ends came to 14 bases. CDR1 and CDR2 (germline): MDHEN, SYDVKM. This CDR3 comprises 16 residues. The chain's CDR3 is CASSRQAASSGNTIYF. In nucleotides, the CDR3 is TGTGCCAGCAGTCGACAGGCTGCCAGCTCTGGAAACACCATATATTTT.

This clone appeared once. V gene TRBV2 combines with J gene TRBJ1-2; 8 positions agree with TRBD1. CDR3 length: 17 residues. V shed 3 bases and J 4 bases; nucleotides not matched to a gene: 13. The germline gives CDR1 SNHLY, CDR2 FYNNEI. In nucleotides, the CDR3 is TGTGCCAGCAGTGAGGGGACCGGACAGGGCGGAAGCTATGGCTACACCTTC. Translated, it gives CASSEGTGQGGSYGYTF.

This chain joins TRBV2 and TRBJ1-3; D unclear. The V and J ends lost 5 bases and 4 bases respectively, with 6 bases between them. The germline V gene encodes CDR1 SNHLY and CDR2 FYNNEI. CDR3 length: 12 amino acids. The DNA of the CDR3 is TGTGCCAGCAGTCCGGTAGGAAACACCATATATTTT. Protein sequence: CASSPVGNTIYF. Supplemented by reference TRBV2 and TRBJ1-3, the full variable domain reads EPEVTQTPSHQVTQMGQEVILRCVPISNHLYFYWYRQILGQKVEFLVSFYNNEISEKSEIFDDQFSVERPDGSNFTLKIRSTKLEDSAMYFCASSPVGNTIYFGEGSWLTVV.

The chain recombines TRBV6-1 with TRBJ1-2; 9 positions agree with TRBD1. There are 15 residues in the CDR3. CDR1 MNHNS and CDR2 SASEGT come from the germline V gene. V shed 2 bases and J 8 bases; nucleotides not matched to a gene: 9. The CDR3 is CASSEPKGQGDGYTF. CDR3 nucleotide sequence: TGTGCCAGCAGTGAACCCAAGGGACAGGGAGACGGCTACACCTTC.

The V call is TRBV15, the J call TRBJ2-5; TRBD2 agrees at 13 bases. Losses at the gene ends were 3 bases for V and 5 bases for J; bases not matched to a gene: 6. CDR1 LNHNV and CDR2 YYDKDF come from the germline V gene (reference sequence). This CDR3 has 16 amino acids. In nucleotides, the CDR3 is TGTGCCACCAGCAGGGGGGGACTAGCGGGAATGGAGACCCAGTACTTC. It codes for CATSRGGLAGMETQYF.

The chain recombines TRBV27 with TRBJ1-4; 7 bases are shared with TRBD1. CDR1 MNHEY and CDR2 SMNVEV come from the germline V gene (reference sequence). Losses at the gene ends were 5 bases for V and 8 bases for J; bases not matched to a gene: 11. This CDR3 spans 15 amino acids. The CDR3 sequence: CASSPSRQGGEKLFF. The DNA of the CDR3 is TGTGCCAGCAGTCCGAGCCGACAGGGTGGCGAAAAACTGTTTTTT.

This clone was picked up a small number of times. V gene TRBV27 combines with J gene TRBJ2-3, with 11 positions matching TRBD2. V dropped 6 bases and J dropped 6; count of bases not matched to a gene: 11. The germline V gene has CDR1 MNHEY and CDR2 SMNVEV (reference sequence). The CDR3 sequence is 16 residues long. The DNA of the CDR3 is TGTGCCAGCAGCCTTTATAGCGGGAGGGATGGGGATACGCAGTATTTT. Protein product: CASSLYSGRDGDTQYF.

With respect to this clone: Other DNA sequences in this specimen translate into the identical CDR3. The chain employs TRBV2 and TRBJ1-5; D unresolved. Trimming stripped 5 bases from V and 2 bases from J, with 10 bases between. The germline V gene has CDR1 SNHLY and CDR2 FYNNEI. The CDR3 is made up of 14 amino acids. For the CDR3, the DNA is TGTGCCAGCAGTCCCGACTGGGGCAATCAGCCCCAGCATTTT. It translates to CASSPDWGNQPQHF.

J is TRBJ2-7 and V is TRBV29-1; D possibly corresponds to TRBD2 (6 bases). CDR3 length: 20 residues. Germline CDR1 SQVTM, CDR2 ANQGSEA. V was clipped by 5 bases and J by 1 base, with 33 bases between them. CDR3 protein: CSVQGVRTTDGPVHSYEQYF. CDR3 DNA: TGCAGCGTTCAAGGGGTCAGGACTACGGACGGACCTGTGCATTCCTACGAGCAGTACTTC.

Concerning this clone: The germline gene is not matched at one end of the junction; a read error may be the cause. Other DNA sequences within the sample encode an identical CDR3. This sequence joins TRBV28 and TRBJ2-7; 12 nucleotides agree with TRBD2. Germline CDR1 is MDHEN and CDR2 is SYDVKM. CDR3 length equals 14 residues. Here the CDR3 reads CASSRTSGTYEQYF. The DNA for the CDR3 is TGTGCCAGCAGTCGGACTAGCGGGACATACGAGCAGTACTTT. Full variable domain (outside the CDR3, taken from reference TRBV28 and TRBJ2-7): DVKVTQSSRYLVKRTGEKVFLECVQDMDHENMFWYRQDPGLGLRLIYFSYDVKMKEKGDIPEGYSVSREKKERFSLILESASTNQTSMYLCASSRTSGTYEQYFGPGTRLTVT.

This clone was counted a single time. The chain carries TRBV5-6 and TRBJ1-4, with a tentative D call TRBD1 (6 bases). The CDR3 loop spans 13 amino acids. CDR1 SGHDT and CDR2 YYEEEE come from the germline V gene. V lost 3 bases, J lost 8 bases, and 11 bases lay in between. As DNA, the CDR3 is TGTGCCAGCAGCTACAGGGTGGAGGAAAAACTGTTTTTT. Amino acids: CASSYRVEEKLFF.

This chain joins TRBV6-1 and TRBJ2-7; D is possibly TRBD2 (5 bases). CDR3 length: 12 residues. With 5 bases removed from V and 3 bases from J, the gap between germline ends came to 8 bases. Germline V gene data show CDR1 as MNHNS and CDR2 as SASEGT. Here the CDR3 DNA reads TGTGCCAGCAGTCGGGAAATCTACGAGCAGTACTTC. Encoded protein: CASSREIYEQYF.

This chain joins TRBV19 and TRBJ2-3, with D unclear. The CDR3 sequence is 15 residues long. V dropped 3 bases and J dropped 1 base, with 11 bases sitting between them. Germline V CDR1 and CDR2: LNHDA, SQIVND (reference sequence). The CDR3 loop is CASSMTGPGTDTQYF. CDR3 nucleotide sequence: TGTGCCAGTAGTATGACGGGTCCAGGCACAGATACGCAGTATTTT.

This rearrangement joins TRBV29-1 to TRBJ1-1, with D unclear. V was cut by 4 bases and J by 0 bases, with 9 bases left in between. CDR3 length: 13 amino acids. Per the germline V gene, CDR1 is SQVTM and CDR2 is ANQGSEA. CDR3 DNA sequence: TGCAGCGTTGTTCAGTTTTTGAACACTGAAGCTTTCTTT. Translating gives CSVVQFLNTEAFF.

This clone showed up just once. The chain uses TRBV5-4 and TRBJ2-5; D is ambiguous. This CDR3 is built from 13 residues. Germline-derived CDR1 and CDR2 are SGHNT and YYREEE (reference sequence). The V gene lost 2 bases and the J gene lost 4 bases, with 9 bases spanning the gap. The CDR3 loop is CASSFEQLETQYF. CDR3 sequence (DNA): TGTGCCAGCAGCTTCGAACAGTTAGAGACCCAGTACTTC.